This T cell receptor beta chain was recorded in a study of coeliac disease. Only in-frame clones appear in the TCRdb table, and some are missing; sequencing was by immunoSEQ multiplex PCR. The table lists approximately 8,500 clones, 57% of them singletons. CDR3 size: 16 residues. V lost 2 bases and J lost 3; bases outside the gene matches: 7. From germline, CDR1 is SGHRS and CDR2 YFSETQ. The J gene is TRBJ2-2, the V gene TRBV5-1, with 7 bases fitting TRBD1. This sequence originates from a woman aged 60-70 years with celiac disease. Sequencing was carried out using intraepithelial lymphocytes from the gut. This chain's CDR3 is CASSFVRGPDTGELFF. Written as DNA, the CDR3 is TGCGCCAGCAGCTTTGTGAGGGGGCCGGACACCGGGGAGCTGTTTTTT.